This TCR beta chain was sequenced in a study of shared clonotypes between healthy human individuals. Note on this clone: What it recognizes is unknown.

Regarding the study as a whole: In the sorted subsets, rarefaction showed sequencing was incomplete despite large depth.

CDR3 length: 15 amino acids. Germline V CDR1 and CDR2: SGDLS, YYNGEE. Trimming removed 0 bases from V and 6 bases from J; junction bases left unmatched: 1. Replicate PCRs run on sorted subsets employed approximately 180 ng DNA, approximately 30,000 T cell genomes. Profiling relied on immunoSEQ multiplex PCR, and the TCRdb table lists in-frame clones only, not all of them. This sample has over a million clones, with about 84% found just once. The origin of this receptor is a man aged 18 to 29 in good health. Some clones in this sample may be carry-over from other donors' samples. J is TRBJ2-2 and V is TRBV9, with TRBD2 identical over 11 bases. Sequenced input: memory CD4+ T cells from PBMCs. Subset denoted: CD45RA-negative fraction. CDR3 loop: CASSVVAGGPGELFF. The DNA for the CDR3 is TGTGCCAGCAGCGTAGTAGCGGGAGGGCCCGGGGAGCTGTTTTTT.